The clone carrying this T cell receptor beta chain occurred once. The antigen remains unidentified. This sample is part of a study of lymphopenia after photon versus proton radiotherapy. Produced via immunoSEQ multiplex PCR; TCRdb's table is partial and in-frame only. The sample lists around 50,000 clones; roughly 84% were seen once. Points from the study as a whole: Only patients who died were analyzed for survival; proton advantage is unproven. Post-nadir diversity loss with photons came from oligoclonal expansion, particularly CD8+ Temra cells. Relative stability marked proton patients; photon patients lost diversity and naive cells. Larger post-nadir TCR diversity loss correlated inversely with survival in deceased patients.

CDR1 SGHTS and CDR2 YDEGEE come from the germline V gene. The CDR3 loop spans 15 amino acids. V lost 5 bases, J lost 2 bases, and 14 bases lay in between. This chain uses TRBV5-8 with TRBJ1-3, with D tentatively TRBD1 (6 bases). Sequences were derived from peripheral blood, sampled from a patient treated with proton-based radiotherapy. The source is a man aged 55 to 70 with pancreatic cancer. The CDR3 loop is CASSPAGHAGNTIYF. DNA of the CDR3: TGTGCCAGCAGTCCAGCGGGACACGCTGGAAACACCATATATTTT.